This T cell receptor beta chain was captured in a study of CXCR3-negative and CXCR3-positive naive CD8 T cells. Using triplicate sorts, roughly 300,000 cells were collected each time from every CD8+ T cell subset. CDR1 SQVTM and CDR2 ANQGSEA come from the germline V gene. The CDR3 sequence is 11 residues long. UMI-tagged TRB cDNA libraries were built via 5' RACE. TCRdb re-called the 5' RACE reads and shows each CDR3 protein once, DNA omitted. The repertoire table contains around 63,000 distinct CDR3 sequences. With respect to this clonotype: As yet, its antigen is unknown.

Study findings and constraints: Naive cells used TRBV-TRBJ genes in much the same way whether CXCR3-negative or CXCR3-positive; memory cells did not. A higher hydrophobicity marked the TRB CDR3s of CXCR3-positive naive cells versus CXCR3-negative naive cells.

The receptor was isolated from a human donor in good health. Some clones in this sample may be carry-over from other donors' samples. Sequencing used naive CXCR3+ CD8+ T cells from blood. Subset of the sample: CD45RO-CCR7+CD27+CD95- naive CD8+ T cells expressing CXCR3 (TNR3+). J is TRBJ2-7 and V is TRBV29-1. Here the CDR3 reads CSVLDSYEQYF.